This record covers a single T cell receptor (beta chain). What it binds is not known. The sample is drawn from a study of tumor-infiltrating lymphocytes in localized non-small cell lung cancer. Study details: Patients included smokers and never-smokers with various histologies, some sampled after neoadjuvant chemotherapy. General study findings and limits: Different pieces of the same tissue were used for each assay. TCR sequencing covered a subset of patients with enough tissue.

Sequenced by immunoSEQ multiplex PCR; TCRdb stores in-frame clones only, minus some. Here the sample spans about 16,000 clones, approximately 79% being singletons. This CDR3 is built from 16 residues. CDR1 is SEHNR, CDR2 FQNEAQ, per germline (reference sequence). Trimming took 3 bases from V and 4 from J; bases not matched to a gene: 11. The chain recombines TRBV7-9 with TRBJ1-2; TRBD1 aligns across 7 bases. This sequence was found in a human donor with non-small cell lung cancer. Specimen: lung tumor tissue. CDR3: CASSFFLRDSLYGYTF. The CDR3 nucleotides read TGTGCCAGCAGCTTTTTCTTACGGGACAGCCTCTATGGCTACACCTTC.